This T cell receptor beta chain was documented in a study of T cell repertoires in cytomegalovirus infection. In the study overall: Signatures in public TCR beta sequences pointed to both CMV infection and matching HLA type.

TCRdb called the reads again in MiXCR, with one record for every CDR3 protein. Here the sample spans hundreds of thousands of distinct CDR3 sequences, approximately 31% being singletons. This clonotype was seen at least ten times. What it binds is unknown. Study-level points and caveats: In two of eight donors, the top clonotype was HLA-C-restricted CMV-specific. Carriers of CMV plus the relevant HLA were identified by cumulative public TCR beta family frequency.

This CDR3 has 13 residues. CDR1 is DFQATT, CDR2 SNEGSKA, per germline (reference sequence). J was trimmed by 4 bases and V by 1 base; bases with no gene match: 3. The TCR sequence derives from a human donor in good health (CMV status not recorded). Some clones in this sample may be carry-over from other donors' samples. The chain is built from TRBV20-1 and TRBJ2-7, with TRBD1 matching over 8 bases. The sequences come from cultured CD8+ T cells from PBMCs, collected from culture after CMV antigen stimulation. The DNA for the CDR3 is TGCAGTGCTAGAGGCGACAGGGGTTACGAGCAGTACTTC. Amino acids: CSARGDRGYEQYF.